This T cell receptor beta chain was identified in a study of OX40 agonist ivuxolimab in advanced cancers. Context from the whole study: Ivuxolimab was an agonistic, fully human IgG2 monoclonal antibody directed against OX40 (CD134), a costimulatory receptor. The monotherapy dose-escalation portion (N of about 57 patients) of the phase I ivuxolimab trial is reported in the paper. In the dose-escalation cohort, approximately 82% of patients were male, and the mean age was approximately 60 years, with a range of about 23 to 85. Among the roughly 52 dose-escalation patients, about 19 had hepatocellular carcinoma, around 15 melanoma, 9 renal cell carcinoma and 9 head and neck cancer. The purpose of peripheral TCRbeta sequencing was to test whether ivuxolimab changed TCR sequence diversity and led to clonal T-cell expansion. Three dose-escalation patients achieved partial responses, one with hepatocellular carcinoma and two with cutaneous melanoma. Intravenous ivuxolimab was administered to patients every 2 weeks at six dose levels: 0.01, 0.1, 0.3, 1.5, 3 and 10 mg/kg. Prior anti-PD-1, anti-PD-L1 or anti-CTLA-4 therapy was permitted, and 40% of dose-escalation patients had received checkpoint inhibitors.

Genomic DNA was isolated from the sorted cells so that the TCRbeta CDR3 region could be sequenced. TCRbeta CDR3 regions were sequenced using the immunoSEQ Assay. The table comes from immuneACCESS by way of TCRdb, which keeps in-frame sequences with V and J called. Part of the clones is missing from these tables; in studies checked, under half for an unresolved V gene and the rest for unknown reasons. The sample profile shows more than 95,000 clones; 80% to 95% of them were found once. Jointly, the top ten make up 0.7% to 0.85% of the sample. The trial excluded patients who had a history of autoimmune disease or who were on systemic immunosuppression. Peripheral blood for TCR sequencing was collected from all dose cohorts at baseline, on cycle 4 day 1, and on cycle 7 day 1. Samples came from an open-label, multicenter, first-in-human phase I dose-escalation trial of ivuxolimab. The trial enrolled adults with locally advanced or metastatic head and neck squamous cell, hepatocellular, melanoma or renal cell carcinoma. CD4+ and CD8+ T cells were sorted separately from peripheral blood before TCR sequencing.

CDR1 and CDR2, per the germline V gene, are MGHRA and YSYEKL. From cysteine to phenylalanine, the CDR3 is 19 amino acids long. CDR3 DNA only is kept here, 57 bases in frame from base 1. V trim: 3 bases; J trim: 2 bases; unmatched bases: 14. General study outcomes and caveats: Clonal expansion of both CD4+ and CD8+ blood T cells was observed from baseline to week 6 at doses 0.1 to 3.0 mg/kg. Low levels of normalized T-cell clonal expansion were also seen in some nonresponding patients. After ivuxolimab, CD8+ T cells had more expanded clones than CD4+ T cells on average. Antigen specificity was not determined for the clonally expanded peripheral T cells. Partial responders in the 0.1-3.0 mg/kg groups had among the lowest normalized peripheral clonal expansion, especially among CD8+ T cells.

Points on this clone: Its antigen specificity is not known. No much larger clone exists at a distance of one base, and base qualities are not known.

This sequence was found in an adult with an advanced solid tumor such as melanoma, head and neck, liver or kidney cancer. The chain joins TRBV4-1 to TRBJ2-7, and 12 junction bases match TRBD2. The material was CD4+ or CD8+ T cells sorted from blood, obtained in a trial of the OX40 agonist ivuxolimab. Here the CDR3 is given as CASSQERQRLAGVAYEQYF. The nucleotides are TGCGCCAGCAGCCAGGAAAGGCAACGACTAGCGGGAGTGGCCTACGAGCAGTACTTC.